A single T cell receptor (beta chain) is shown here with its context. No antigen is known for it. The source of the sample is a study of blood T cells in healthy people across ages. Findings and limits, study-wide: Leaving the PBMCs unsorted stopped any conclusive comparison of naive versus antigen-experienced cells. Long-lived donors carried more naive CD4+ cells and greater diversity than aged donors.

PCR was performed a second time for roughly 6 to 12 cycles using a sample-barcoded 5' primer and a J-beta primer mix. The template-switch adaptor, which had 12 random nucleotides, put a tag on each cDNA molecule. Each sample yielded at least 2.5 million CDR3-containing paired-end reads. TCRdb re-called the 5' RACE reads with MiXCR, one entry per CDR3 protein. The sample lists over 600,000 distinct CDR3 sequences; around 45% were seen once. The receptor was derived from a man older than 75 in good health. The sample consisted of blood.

The CDR3 bases are TGTGCCAGTCTGCAGACAGGGGGAACAGATACGCAGTATTTT. It translates to CASLQTGGTDTQYF. V usage is TRBV19 and J usage is TRBJ2-3; the match to TRBD1 covers 9 bases. In germline, CDR1 is LNHDA, CDR2 SQIVND (reference sequence). V gave up 8 bases and J gave up 3 bases; unmatched junction bases: 6. The CDR3 totals 14 residues.